The present T cell receptor (beta chain) was sequenced within a study of cytomegalovirus exposure and HLA in healthy donors (dated by TCRdb to about 2017). Study-wide context: An earlier analysis of some 550 of the donors reported 250 to 300 Gb of sequence data and some 120 million unique TCR beta sequences from 150 million to 200 million T cells. The number of typed donors differed by locus: roughly 629-630 for A, B, C, DRB1 and DQB1; 522 for DQA1; 600 to 610 for DPA1; and roughly 490 for DPB1. Among some 400 genotyped donors of the cohort, an average of about 240,000 unique TCR beta nucleotide sequences were sequenced per donor, roughly 18% of them non-productive. A later genetic analysis took genome-wide SNP genotypes for about three fifths of the roughly 700 donors and used that subset as a discovery cohort. To predict cytomegalovirus infection status, the study combined high-throughput TCR immunosequencing, statistical association of individual TCRs with disease status, and machine learning. Rather than using new phenotypic data, the later analysis identified candidate immune exposures from TCR beta sequences and from how often those sequences occurred across donors. Of the approximately 400 genotyped donors, 81% were placed in the genetic ancestry cluster associated with self-reported Caucasian donors. Along with the roughly 700-subject first cohort, a separate validation cohort of over a hundred different subjects was used. The study aimed to test whether signatures of past pathogen exposure could be identified by cataloging public T cell receptors. The study profiled the T cell repertoires of hundreds of subjects by immunosequencing and related them to cytomegalovirus serostatus. About 330 gigabases of sequencing data and 75 million to 85 million unique TCR sequences made up an early release that covered 640 HLA-typed donors. Every discovery cohort repertoire had been produced on one sequencing platform. About five DR-DQ haplotypes were treated as single units for association and clustering because of strong linkage in the cohort. An earlier analysis of a few hundred of the donors applied high-throughput TCR beta sequencing to assess whether each TCR beta V gene segment acted as functional or pseudogenic. Both class I and class II loci were covered by HLA typing, at four-digit resolution. A later analysis re-analyzed previously published TCR beta repertoires from roughly 630 donors and added high-resolution HLA genotyping to study TCR occurrence patterns. Donor age, sex, ethnicity and CMV serostatus were compiled alongside the repertoire data.

The study at large found these results: Broadly in line with IMGT annotations, most TCR beta V segments showed up in productive rearrangements about 87% or about 30% of the time in an earlier analysis of approximately 600 of the donors. In a later analysis, the rate of TCR association differed among HLA loci, with DRB1 alleles having the most associated TCRs and HLA-C alleles having the fewest. A cluster of highly shared sequence variants was judged likely to represent a technical artifact of the sequencing pipeline. According to a later analysis, parvovirus B19, influenza, CMV and Epstein-Barr virus appeared linked to several top co-occurrence clusters. A later analysis associated roughly 17,000 TCR beta sequences with specific HLA alleles at a false discovery rate of 0.05. A further reported finding was that TCR beta sequences accurately predicted the HLA-A and HLA-B alleles for most subjects in the first cohort. In both the original and validation cohorts, the classifier was reported to diagnose cytomegalovirus status with high specificity and sensitivity. Because counts were too low, about 15 rarely observed V segments, including chromosome 9 orphons, were left out of the earlier analysis of 587 of the donors. According to a later genetic analysis, donors in an Asian-associated ancestry cluster had fewer N-insertions in productive TCRs than the approximately 700-donor mean. The cohort was sequenced for TCR beta chains only, and without alpha or paired-chain data the features that could be detected were limited. A later genetic analysis associated a missense DCLRE1C variant with V-gene and J-gene trimming of TCR beta chains, and an independent cohort replicated the association. A later analysis found that HLA-associated TCR beta chains were more clonally expanded and had lower generation probabilities than equally common non-associated chains. When HLA alleles, especially DR and DQ, strongly co-occurred, attributing TCR associations to individual alleles was difficult. A later analysis found that most CMV-associated TCR beta chains appeared HLA-restricted, with HLA associations seemingly driven largely by CMV exposure. Linkage disequilibrium might explain the correlated functional status among segregating V segments, but an unknown experimental factor could not be excluded. HLA typing was unavailable for some donors at each locus, so association tests used only the typed subset. Sequencing depth was assumed to be roughly uniform across donors in the presence/absence analyses, though that assumption may not hold. In vitro tests confirmed that a few of the cytomegalovirus-associated TCR beta chains recognize cytomegalovirus antigens. According to the authors, the approach could potentially be generalized to other disease states and immunological phenotypes. Most TCR sequences were observed very rarely across donors, whereas some public TCRs were present in many individuals. The study listed around 160 TCR beta chains as associated with cytomegalovirus. For the cohort, immune exposure information was limited to CMV serostatus.

Turning to this clone: Its binding antigen is unknown. No quality values exist for individual bases; no much larger clone is one base distant.

Libraries came from the immunoSEQ multiplex PCR assay. A mixture of 60 forward primers for TCR Vbeta segments and 13 reverse primers for TCR Jbeta segments was used in the multiplex PCR. Amplification of the CDR3 region of rearranged TCR beta genes was performed with a multiplex PCR assay on genomic DNA. The amplified TCR beta libraries were sequenced on the Illumina HiSeq System as 87-base-pair reads. The study's processing was this. In a later analysis, roughly 80 million unique TCR beta chains were counted across the approximately 640 repertoires, and roughly 11 million of these chains were shared by at least two donors. Raw reads were error-corrected and collapsed into unique sequences with a nearest-neighbor algorithm that merged closely related sequences to remove PCR and sequencing errors. CDR3 sequences were aligned to IMGT reference sequences to assign V, D and J gene segments. For a sequence to be retained, at least a six-nucleotide match to both a V gene segment and a J gene segment was required. Rearrangements were classified as productive when the CDR3 lacked stop codons and remained in frame with V and J, and all other rearrangements were classified as non-productive. CDR3 was defined by IMGT convention, running from the second conserved V-encoded cysteine to the conserved J-encoded phenylalanine. Sequences without an unambiguous match to a single V gene segment were excluded from the earlier analysis of approximately 560 of the donors. An earlier analysis of 587 of the donors classified V segments as functional when productive rearrangements were above 56.7% and as segregating when the standard deviation between donors was above 5%. A statistical classification framework was built to diagnose cytomegalovirus status from the catalog of TCR beta chain sequences. V and J gene assignment, in a later analysis, came from comparing TCR nucleotide sequences with IMGT/GENE-DB human TR gene sequences. Using the TCRdist pipeline, a later analysis assigned CDR3 sequences along with most-parsimonious VDJ recombination scenarios. In a later analysis, each TCR beta chain was defined by its CDR3 amino acid sequence together with its V-gene family, and reads without a unique V-gene family were excluded. To address suspected cross-contamination and a sequencing artifact, a later analysis removed roughly 640 highly shared, low-generation-probability nucleotide sequences. For each public chain, a later analysis derived a clonal expansion index from normalized ranks of inferred template counts within each repertoire. In a later analysis, generation probabilities were computed with a VDJ recombination model fitted to out-of-frame rearrangements, and the resulting probabilities were checked against IGoR. Hypergeometric tests were used in a later analysis to score TCR-TCR, TCR-HLA and TCR-CMV co-occurrence, with a repertoire-size bias correction applied to the TCR pairs. In a later analysis, false discovery rates were estimated by permuting HLA or CMV assignments 20 times. In a later analysis, co-occurring TCRs were grouped using DBSCAN, and TCRdist sequence similarity was added for clustering within HLA-allele-positive subsets. Repertoires with fewer than 30,000 or more than 120,000 public chains, plus five repertoires with anomalous nucleotide sharing, were excluded from co-occurrence clustering. This immuneACCESS table, as held by TCRdb, lists in-frame sequences with V and J called but not all clones. Of the missing ones, under half trace to an unresolved V gene in checked studies; the others have no known cause. The V and J calls and clone size are taken from that table; D and trimming were inferred from the DNA. The sample table shows 140,000 or so clones, and 65% to 90% are seen once. The ten top clones hold approximately 2.9% of the sample.

The cohort was made up of 500 to 800 healthy bone marrow donors. Cohort members were all nominally healthy when sampled, although unrecorded immune exposures were likely present. The donor was CMV seronegative and was included in the group of about 400 seronegative cohort members. A peripheral blood sample was provided by each donor, and peripheral blood mononuclear cells were used for TCR beta sequencing. The Qiagen DNeasy Blood Extraction Kit was used to extract genomic DNA from the blood cell samples. The TCR was taken from a woman aged 25 to 39 in good health and CMV-seronegative. The specimen sequenced was PBMCs.

At the DNA level, the sequence is TGTGCCAGCAGTCCCACGACACAGGAGCGAAGCTACACCTTC. This gives the protein CASSPTTQERSYTF. The sequence is built from TRBV27 and TRBJ1-2; a tentative D match to TRBD1 spans 5 bases. Counted from cysteine to phenylalanine, this CDR3 has 14 amino acids. Solely the CDR3 DNA is kept, with 42 bases framed from the first base. For CDR1 and CDR2, the germline V gene (reference sequence) lists MNHEY and SMNVEV. At the junction V is shortened by 5 bases and J by 9 bases, with 19 bases in between.